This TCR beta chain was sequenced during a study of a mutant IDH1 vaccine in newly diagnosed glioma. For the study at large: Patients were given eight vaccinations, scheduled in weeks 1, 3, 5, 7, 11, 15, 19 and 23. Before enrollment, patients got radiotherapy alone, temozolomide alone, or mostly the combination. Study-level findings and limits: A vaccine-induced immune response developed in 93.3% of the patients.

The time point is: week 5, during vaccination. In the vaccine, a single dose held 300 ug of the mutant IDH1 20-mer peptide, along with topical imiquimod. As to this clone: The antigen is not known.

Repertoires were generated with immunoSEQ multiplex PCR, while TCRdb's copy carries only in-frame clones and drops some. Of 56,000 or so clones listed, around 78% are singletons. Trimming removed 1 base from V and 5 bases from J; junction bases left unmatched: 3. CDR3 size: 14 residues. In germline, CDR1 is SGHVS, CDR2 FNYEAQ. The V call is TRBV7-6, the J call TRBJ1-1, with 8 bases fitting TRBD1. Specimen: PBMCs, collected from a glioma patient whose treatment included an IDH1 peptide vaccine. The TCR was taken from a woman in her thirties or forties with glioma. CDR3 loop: CASSLDRGRTEAFF. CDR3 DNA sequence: TGTGCCAGCAGCTTAGACAGGGGGAGGACTGAAGCTTTCTTT.